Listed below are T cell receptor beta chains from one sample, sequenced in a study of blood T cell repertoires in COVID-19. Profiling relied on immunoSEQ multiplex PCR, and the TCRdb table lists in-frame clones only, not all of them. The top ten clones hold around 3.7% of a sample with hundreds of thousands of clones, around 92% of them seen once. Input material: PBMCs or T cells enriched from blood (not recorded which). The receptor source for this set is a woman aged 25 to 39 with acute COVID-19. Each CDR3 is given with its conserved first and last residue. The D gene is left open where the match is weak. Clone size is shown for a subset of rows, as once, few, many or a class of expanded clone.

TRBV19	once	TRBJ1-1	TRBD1	TGTGCCAGTAGTGTAACAGGGGTCACTGAAGCTTTCTTT	CASSVTGVTEAFF
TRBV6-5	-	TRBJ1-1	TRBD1	TGTGCCAGCAGCCCCCAGTGGGACAGGGTGGGTGAAGCTTTCTTT	CASSPQWDRVGEAFF
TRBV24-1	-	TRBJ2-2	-	TGTGCCACCAGAGACAGGTCGGGAGGATTTACCGGGGAGCTGTTTTTT	CATRDRSGGFTGELFF
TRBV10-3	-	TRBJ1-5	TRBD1	TGTGCCATCAGTCAACAGGGGGCAAGCAATCAGCCCCAGCATTTT	CAISQQGASNQPQHF
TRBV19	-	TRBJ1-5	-	TGTGCCAGTAGTATAGTACTAGATGATTATAGCAATCAGCCCCAGCATTTT	CASSIVLDDYSNQPQHF
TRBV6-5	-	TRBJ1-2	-	TGTGCCAGCGGATTTCCGCAGGGCCCCTATGGCTACACCTTC	CASGFPQGPYGYTF
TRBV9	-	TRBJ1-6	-	TGTGCCAGCAGCGTAGACAGCCCCAATTCACCCCTCCACTTT	CASSVDSPNSPLHF
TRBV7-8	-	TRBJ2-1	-	TGTGCCAGCAGCTTACAGGGCGGAAAAGTCAATGAGCAGTTCTTC	CASSLQGGKVNEQFF
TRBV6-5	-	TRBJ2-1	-	TGTGCCAGCAGTTATACCGGGGGGCCCTCCTACAATGAGCAGTTCTTC	CASSYTGGPSYNEQFF
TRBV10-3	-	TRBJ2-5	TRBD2	TGTGCCATCAGTGGACTAGCGGGAGAGACCCAGTACTTC	CAISGLAGETQYF
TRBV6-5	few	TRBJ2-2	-	TGTGCCAGCAGTTCAGCGCTCGGCGGGGAGCTGTTTTTT	CASSSALGGELFF
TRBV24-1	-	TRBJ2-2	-	TGTGCCACCAGTTTAGGGGCAGGCACCGGGGAGCTGTTTTTT	CATSLGAGTGELFF
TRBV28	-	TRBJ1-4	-	TGTGCCAGCAGTTTAGGGGCCTCTAATGAAAAACTGTTTTTT	CASSLGASNEKLFF
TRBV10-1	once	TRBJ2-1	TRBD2	TGCGCCAGCAGTGAGTCGTCTAGCGGGTGGAATGAGCAGTTCTTC	CASSESSSGWNEQFF
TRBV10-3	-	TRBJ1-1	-	TGTGCCATCAGCTGGACAGCTTCGAACACTGAAGCTTTCTTT	CAISWTASNTEAFF
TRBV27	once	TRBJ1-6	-	TGTGCCAGCAGTCCAACCCAGAGACACCTCCACTTT	CASSPTQRHLHF
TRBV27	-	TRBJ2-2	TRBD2	TGTGCCAGCAGTTCTCAGCTAGCGGGGGGACACACCGGGGAGCTGTTTTTT	CASSSQLAGGHTGELFF
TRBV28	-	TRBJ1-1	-	TGTGCCAGCAGTTTACAGATTTATGGCACTGAAGCTTTCTTT	CASSLQIYGTEAFF
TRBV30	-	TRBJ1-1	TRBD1	TGTGCCTGGGGGACAGGGACCAAATTCACTGAAGCTTTCTTT	CAWGTGTKFTEAFF
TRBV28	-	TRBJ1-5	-	TGTGCCACAGACACAGGGACAACGGTTAATCAGCCCCAGCATTTT	CATDTGTTVNQPQHF
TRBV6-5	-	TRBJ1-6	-	TGTGCCAGCACGATAGGACAGCCCTTTTCACCCCTCCACTTT	CASTIGQPFSPLHF
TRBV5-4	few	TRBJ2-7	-	TGTGCCAGCAGCTCACAGGGTTCCTACGAGCAGTACTTC	CASSSQGSYEQYF
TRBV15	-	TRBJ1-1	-	TGTGCCACCAGCAGAGATCGGCAGGGCAGGACTGAAGCTTTCTTT	CATSRDRQGRTEAFF
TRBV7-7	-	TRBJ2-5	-	TGTGCCAGCAGCCGTTCGTCAGGGATGAGCGGGGAGACCCAGTACTTC	CASSRSSGMSGETQYF
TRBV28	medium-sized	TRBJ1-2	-	TGTGCCAGCATAACACCGTATGGCTACACCTTC	CASITPYGYTF
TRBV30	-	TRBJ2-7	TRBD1	TGTGCCTGGAGTGCGGACAGGGGCTCCTACGAGCAGTACTTC	CAWSADRGSYEQYF
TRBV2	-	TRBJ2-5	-	TGTGCCGGCGGACTCTTGCAAGAGACCCAGTACTTC	CAGGLLQETQYF
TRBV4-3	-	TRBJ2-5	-	TGCGCCAGCAGCCAGAACGCTGAGGAGACCCAGTACTTC	CASSQNAEETQYF
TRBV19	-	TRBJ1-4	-	TGTGCCAGTAGTATAGGGACCGGGGGAGAAAAACTGTTTTTT	CASSIGTGGEKLFF
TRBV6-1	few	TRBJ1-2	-	TGTGCCAGCAGTGAAAATCGAGACAGATCTGGCTACACCTTC	CASSENRDRSGYTF
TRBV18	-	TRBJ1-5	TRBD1	TGTGCCAGCTCACCCCGACAGGGAGACAATCAGCCCCAGCATTTT	CASSPRQGDNQPQHF
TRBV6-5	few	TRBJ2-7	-	TGTGCCAGCAGTAGTGGACAGCTCTACGAGCAGTACTTC	CASSSGQLYEQYF
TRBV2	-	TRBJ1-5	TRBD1	TGTGCCATCCTCGGACAGGGGTTCTGTCAGCCCCAGCATTTT	CAILGQGFCQPQHF
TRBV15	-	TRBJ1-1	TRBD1	TGTGCCACCAGCAGGGATGTGAACAGGGGGAACACTGAAGCTTTCTTT	CATSRDVNRGNTEAFF
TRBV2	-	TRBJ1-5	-	TGTGCCAGCAGTGAAGGGTGGGGGGGCGGAAGGAATCAGCCCCAGCATTTT	CASSEGWGGGRNQPQHF
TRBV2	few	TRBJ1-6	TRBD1	TGTGCCAGCAGCAAGACCGGGACAGGGTATTCACCCCTCCACTTT	CASSKTGTGYSPLHF
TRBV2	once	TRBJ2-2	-	TGTGCCAGCAGTGAACAGGATACCATAAACACCGGGGAGCTGTTTTTT	CASSEQDTINTGELFF
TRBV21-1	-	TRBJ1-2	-	TGTGCCAGCACCTGCAGTCAGCCAGGATACTATGGCTACACCTTC	CASTCSQPGYYGYTF
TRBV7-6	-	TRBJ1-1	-	TGTGCCAGCAGCTTTACCGGGACTGTGAACACTGAAGCTTTCTTT	CASSFTGTVNTEAFF
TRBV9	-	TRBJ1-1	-	TGTGCCAGCAGCGTAGATGGCCGCACCCCCATGAACACTGAAGCTTTCTTT	CASSVDGRTPMNTEAFF
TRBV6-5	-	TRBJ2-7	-	TGTGCCAGCGGTACAGGGAGATCCTACGAGCAGTACTTC	CASGTGRSYEQYF
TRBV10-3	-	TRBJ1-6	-	TGTGCCATCAGTGAGTCGGGGAGAGACAATTCACCCCTCCACTTT	CAISESGRDNSPLHF
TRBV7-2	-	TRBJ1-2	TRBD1	TGTGCCAGCAGCACGACAGGGGGTCCGGTTGGCTACACCTTC	CASSTTGGPVGYTF
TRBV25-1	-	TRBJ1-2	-	TGTGCCAGCAGTGATCCCAGGGGCTACACCTTC	CASSDPRGYTF
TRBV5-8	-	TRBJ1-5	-	TGTGCCAGCAGCTTGGTCTGGGAGCATCAGCCCCAGCATTTT	CASSLVWEHQPQHF
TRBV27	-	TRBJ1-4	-	TGTGCCAGCAGTTTGTTACCCGGGGTTAGGGATGAAAAACTGTTTTTT	CASSLLPGVRDEKLFF
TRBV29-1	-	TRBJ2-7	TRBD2	TGCAGCGTTGAAACTAAGGCTAGCGGGACCTACGAGCAGTACTTC	CSVETKASGTYEQYF
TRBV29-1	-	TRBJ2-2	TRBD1	TGCAGCGTGGCCCGGGACAGCCTCCCCGGGGAGCTGTTTTTT	CSVARDSLPGELFF
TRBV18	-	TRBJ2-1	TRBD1	TGTGCCAGCTCACGACTAGGGACAGGGATCAATGAGCAGTTCTTC	CASSRLGTGINEQFF
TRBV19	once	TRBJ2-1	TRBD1	TGTGCCAGTAGTATCGCCGGGACAGGGTATAGAAATGAGCAGTTCTTC	CASSIAGTGYRNEQFF
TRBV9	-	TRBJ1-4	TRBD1	TGTGCCAGCACACCGACAGGGGGAGGAGAAAAACTGTTTTTT	CASTPTGGGEKLFF
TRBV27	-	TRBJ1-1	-	TGTGCCAGCAGTTTGGGGGCGGACACTGAAGCTTTCTTT	CASSLGADTEAFF
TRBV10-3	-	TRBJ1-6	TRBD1	TGTGCCACCTTAACCGGGACAGGGTTAAATTCACCCCTCCACTTT	CATLTGTGLNSPLHF